This is a list of T cell receptor beta chains from one sample in a study of post-analysis software for immune sequencing data. TCRdb redid the calling of the PCR reads with MiXCR, one entry per CDR3 protein. Of hundreds of thousands of distinct CDR3 sequences in the sample, roughly 50% are singletons; the top ten hold approximately 4.5%. Sequencing was carried out using blood. These receptor sequences come from a girl aged 5-17 years with multiple sclerosis. The CDR3 runs from the conserved cysteine through the conserved F or W. The order of the fields is J gene, D gene, V gene, clone size, CDR3 DNA, CDR3 protein. D genes are given only for firm matches. The size of a clone is reported for some rows only, either as once, few or many, or as a class for expanded clones.

TRBJ2-1 | NA | TRBV7-9 | NA | TGTGCCAGTGGGCGGGACCGTTTTTACAACGAGCAGTTCTTC | CASGRDRFYNEQFF
TRBJ2-7 | TRBD1 | TRBV7-9 | few | TGTGCCAGCAGCCTACCCGGGACAGGGGAATCCTACGAGCAGTACTTC | CASSLPGTGESYEQYF
TRBJ2-3 | NA | TRBV29-1 | NA | TGCAGCGTTGAAGATCCCGGGGCTAGCACAGATACGCAGTATTTT | CSVEDPGASTDTQYF
TRBJ1-2 | NA | TRBV6-1 | NA | TGTGCCAGCAGTGAAGGGGCAGCCCCGTGGGGCTACACCTTC | CASSEGAAPWGYTF
TRBJ1-1 | NA | TRBV4-1 | few | TGCGCCAGCAGCCAAGGGGGAGCTCGGGCTGAAGCTTTCTTT | CASSQGGARAEAFF
TRBJ1-2 | NA | TRBV5-1 | NA | TGCGCCAGCGCCCCACCGGCAGGGCTGGATGGCTACACCTTC | CASAPPAGLDGYTF
TRBJ1-2 | TRBD1 | TRBV20-1 | few | TGCAGTGCTAGAGACCCGGGACAGGTCTATGGCTACACCTTC | CSARDPGQVYGYTF
TRBJ2-1 | TRBD1 | TRBV7-3 | NA | TGTGCCAGCAGTCCAAGCCGGGACAGAAATGAGCAGTTCTTC | CASSPSRDRNEQFF
TRBJ1-4 | NA | TRBV3-1 | few | TGTGCCAGCAGCCCTCGGGGGCGGGGGCGCAATGAAAAACTGTTTTTT | CASSPRGRGRNEKLFF
TRBJ2-7 | NA | TRBV2 | NA | TGTGCCAGCAGTGAACCCGGGAACGAGCAGTACTTC | CASSEPGNEQYF